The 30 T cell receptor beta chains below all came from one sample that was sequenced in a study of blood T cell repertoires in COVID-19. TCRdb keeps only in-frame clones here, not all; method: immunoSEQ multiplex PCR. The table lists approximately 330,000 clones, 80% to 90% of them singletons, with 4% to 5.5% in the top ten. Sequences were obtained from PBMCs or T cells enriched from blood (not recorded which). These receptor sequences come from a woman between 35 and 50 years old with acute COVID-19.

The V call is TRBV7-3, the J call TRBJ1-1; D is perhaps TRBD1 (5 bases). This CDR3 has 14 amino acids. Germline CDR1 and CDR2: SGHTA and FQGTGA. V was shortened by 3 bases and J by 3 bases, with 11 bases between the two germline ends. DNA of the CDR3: TGTGCCAGCAGCTTGAACCAAGGGGACACTGAAGCTTTCTTT. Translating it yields CASSLNQGDTEAFF.

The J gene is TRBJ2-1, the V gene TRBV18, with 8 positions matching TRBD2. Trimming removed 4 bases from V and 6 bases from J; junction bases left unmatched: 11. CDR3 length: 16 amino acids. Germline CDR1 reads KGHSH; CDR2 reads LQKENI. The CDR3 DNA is TGTGCCAGCTCACAGACCAGCGGGGGTCTTTCCAATGAGCAGTTCTTC. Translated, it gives CASSQTSGGLSNEQFF.

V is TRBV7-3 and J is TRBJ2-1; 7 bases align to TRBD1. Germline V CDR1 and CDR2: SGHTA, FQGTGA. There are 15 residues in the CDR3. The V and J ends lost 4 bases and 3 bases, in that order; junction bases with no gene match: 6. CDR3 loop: CASSYTGTDYNEQFF. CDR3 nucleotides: TGTGCCAGCAGCTATACCGGGACAGACTACAATGAGCAGTTCTTC.

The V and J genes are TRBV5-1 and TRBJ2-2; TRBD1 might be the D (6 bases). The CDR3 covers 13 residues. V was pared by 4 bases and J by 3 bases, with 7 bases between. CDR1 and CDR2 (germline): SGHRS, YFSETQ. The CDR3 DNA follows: TGCGCCAGCAGCCGGACAGACACCGGGGAGCTGTTTTTT. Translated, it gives CASSRTDTGELFF.

The CDR3 DNA follows: TGTGCCAGCTCACCGGTCCTAGCGGGAGTCTCTCTGGTGAACAATGAGCAGTTCTTC. Translating gives CASSPVLAGVSLVNNEQFF. The gene calls are TRBV18 and TRBJ2-1, with TRBD2 identical over 10 bases. With 3 bases clipped from V and 5 bases from J, the junction kept 16 bases outside the gene matches. This CDR3 has 19 residues. CDR1 is KGHSH and CDR2 is LQKENI in the germline V gene. Full variable domain (missing parts from reference TRBV18 and TRBJ2-1): NAGVMQNPRHLVRRRGQEARLRCSPMKGHSHVYWYRQLPEEGLKFMVYLQKENIIDESGMPKERFSAEFPKEGPSILRIQQVVRGDSAAYFCASSPVLAGVSLVNNEQFFGPGTRLTVL.

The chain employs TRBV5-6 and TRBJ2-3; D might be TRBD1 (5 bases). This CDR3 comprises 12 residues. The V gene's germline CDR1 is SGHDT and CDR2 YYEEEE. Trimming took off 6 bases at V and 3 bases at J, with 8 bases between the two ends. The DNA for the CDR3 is TGTGCCAGCAACAGGCCGACAGATACGCAGTATTTT. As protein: CASNRPTDTQYF.

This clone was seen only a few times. Written as DNA, the CDR3 is TGTGCCAGCGCCACGGGGAGGTGGTCCTACGAGCAGTACTTC. Protein: CASATGRWSYEQYF. The rearrangement links TRBV28 to TRBJ2-7; the D gene is possibly TRBD2 (6 bases). There are 14 residues in the CDR3. Germline lookup yields CDR1 MDHEN and CDR2 SYDVKM. V gave up 8 bases and J gave up 1 base, with 15 bases separating them.

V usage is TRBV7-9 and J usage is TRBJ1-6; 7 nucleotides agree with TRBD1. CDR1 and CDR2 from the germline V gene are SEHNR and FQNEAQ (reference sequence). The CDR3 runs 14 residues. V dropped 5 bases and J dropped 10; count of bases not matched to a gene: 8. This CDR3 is CASSRDSPGSPLHF. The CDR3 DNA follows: TGTGCCAGCAGCCGGGACAGTCCGGGATCACCCCTCCACTTT.

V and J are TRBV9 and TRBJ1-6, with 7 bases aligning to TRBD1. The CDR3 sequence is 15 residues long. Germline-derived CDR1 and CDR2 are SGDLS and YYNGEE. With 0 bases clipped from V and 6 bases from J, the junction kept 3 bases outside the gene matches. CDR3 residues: CASSVEGARNSPLHF. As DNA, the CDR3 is TGTGCCAGCAGCGTAGAGGGGGCCCGTAATTCACCCCTCCACTTT.

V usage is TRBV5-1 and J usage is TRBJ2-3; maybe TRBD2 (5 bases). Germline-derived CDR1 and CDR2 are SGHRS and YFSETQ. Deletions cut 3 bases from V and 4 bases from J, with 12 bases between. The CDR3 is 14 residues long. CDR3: CASSSEAVADTQYF. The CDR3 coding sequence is TGCGCCAGCAGCTCGGAAGCGGTAGCAGATACGCAGTATTTT.

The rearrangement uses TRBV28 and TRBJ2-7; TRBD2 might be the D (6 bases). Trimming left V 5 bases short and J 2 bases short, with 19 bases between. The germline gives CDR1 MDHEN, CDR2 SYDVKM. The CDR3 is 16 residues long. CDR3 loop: CASSPTPRDSAYEQYF. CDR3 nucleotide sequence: TGTGCCAGCAGTCCGACACCTCGGGACTCAGCCTACGAGCAGTACTTC.

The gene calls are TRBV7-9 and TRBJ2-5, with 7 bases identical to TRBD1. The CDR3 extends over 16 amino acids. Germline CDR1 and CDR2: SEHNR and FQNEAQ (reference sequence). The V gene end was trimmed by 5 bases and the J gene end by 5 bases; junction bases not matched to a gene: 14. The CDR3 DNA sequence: TGTGCCAGCAGCAAAACCGGGACAGCCAAGGGGGAGACCCAGTACTTC. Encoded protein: CASSKTGTAKGETQYF.

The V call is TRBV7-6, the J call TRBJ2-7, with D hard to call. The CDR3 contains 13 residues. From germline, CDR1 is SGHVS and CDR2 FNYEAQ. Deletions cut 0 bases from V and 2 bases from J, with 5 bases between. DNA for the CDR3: TGTGCCAGCAGCTTAGCCGGTGCCTACGAGCAGTACTTC. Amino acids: CASSLAGAYEQYF.

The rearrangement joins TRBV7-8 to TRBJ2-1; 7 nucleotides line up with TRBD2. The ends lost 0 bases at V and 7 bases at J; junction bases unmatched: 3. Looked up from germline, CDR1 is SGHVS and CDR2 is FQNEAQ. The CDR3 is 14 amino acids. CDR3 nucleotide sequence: TGTGCCAGCAGCTTAGCCCTAGCGGTAAATGAGCAGTTCTTC. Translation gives CASSLALAVNEQFF.

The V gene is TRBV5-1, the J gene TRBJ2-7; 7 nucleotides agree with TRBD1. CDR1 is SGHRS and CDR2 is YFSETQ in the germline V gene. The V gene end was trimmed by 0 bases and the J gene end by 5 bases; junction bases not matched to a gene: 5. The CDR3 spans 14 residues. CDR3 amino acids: CASSLDRGFHEQYF. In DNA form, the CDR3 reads TGCGCCAGCAGCTTGGACAGGGGTTTCCACGAGCAGTACTTC.

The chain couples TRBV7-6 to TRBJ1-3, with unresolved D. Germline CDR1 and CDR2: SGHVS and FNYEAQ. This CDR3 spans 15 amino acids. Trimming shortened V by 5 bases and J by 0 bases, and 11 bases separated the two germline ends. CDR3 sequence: CASSPARSSGNTIYF. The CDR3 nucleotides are TGTGCCAGCAGCCCCGCCAGAAGCTCTGGAAACACCATATATTTT.

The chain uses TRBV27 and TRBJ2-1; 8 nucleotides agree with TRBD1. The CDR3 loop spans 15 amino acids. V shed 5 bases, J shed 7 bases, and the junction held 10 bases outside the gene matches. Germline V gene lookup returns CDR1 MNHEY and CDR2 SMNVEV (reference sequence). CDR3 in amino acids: CASSPGTGYFNEQFF. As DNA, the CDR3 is TGTGCCAGCAGTCCGGGGACAGGATATTTTAATGAGCAGTTCTTC.

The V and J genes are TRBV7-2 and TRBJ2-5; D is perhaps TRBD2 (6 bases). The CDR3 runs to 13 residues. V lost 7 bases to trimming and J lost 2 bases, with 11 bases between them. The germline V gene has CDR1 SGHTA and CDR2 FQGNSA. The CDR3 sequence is CASTGTLQETQYF. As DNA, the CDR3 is TGTGCCAGCACCGGGACTTTACAAGAGACCCAGTACTTC.

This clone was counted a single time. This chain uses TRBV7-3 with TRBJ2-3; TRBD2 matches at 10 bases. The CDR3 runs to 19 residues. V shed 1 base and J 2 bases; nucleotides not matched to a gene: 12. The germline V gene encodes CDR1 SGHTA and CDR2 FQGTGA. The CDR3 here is CASSLNPRGLAYYTDTQYF. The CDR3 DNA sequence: TGTGCCAGCAGCTTAAATCCACGGGGACTAGCGTACTACACAGATACGCAGTATTTT.

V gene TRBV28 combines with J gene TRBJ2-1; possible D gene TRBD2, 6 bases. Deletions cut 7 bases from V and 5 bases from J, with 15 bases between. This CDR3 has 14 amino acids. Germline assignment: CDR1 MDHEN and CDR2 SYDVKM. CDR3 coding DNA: TGTGCCAGCATCGTGGGGACGGGGGACAATGAGCAGTTCTTC. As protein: CASIVGTGDNEQFF.

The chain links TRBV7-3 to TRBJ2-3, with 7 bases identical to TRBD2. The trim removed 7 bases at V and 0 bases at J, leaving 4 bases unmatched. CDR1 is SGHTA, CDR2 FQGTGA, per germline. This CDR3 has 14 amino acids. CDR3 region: CASNGGTSTDTQYF. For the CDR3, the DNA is TGTGCCAGCAACGGGGGGACTAGCACAGATACGCAGTATTTT.

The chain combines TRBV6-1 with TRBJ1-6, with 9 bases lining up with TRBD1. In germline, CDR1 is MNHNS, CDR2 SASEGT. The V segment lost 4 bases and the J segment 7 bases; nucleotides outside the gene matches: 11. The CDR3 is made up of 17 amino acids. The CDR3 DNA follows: TGTGCCAGCAGTGGACTCCGGGACAGGGCTGTGAATTCACCCCTCCACTTT. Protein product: CASSGLRDRAVNSPLHF.

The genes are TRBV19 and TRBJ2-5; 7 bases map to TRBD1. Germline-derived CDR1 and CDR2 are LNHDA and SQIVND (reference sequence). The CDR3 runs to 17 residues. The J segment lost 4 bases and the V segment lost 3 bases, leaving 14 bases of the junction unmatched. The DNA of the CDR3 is TGTGCCAGTAGTATGGCAGGGGGAACACCGACGGTAGAGACCCAGTACTTC. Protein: CASSMAGGTPTVETQYF. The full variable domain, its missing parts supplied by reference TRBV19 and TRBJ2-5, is DGGITQSPKYLFRKEGQNVTLSCEQNLNHDAMYWYRQDPGQGLRLIYYSQIVNDFQKGDIAEGYSVSREKKESFPLTVTSAQKNPTAFYLCASSMAGGTPTVETQYFGPGTRLLVL.

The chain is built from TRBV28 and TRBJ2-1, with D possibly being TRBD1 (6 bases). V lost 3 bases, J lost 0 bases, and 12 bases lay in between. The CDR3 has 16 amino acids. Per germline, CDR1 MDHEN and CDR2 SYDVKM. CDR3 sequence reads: CASSFLGASSYNEQFF. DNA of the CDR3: TGTGCCAGCAGTTTTTTGGGGGCTAGCTCCTACAATGAGCAGTTCTTC.

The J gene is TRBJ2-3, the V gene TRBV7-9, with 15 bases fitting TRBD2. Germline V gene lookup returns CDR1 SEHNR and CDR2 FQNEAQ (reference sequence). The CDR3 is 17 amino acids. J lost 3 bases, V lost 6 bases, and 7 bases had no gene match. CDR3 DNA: TGTGCCAGCAGTAACATAGGGACTAGCGGGAGGACAGATACGCAGTATTTT. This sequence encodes CASSNIGTSGRTDTQYF.

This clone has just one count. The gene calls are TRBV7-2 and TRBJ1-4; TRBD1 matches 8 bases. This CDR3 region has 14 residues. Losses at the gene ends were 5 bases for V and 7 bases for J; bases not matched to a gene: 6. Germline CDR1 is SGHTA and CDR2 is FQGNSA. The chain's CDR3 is CASSPDRGTEKLFF. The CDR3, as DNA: TGTGCCAGCAGCCCAGACAGGGGAACTGAAAAACTGTTTTTT.

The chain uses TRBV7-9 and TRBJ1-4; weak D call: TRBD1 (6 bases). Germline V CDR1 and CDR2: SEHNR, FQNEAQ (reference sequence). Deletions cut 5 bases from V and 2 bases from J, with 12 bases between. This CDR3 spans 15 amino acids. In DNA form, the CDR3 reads TGTGCCAGCAGCCTACCAAGGGGGACTAATGAAAAACTGTTTTTT. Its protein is CASSLPRGTNEKLFF.

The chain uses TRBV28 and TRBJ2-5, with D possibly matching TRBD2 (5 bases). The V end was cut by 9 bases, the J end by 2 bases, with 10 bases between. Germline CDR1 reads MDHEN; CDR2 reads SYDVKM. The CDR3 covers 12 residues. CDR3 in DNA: TGTGCCAGTGGGAGTACTCAAGAGACCCAGTACTTC. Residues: CASGSTQETQYF.

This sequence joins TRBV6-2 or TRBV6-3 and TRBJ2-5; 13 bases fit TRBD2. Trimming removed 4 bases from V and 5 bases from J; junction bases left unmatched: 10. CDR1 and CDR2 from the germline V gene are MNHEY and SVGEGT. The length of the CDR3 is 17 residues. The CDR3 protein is CASSSPRTSGGWETQYF. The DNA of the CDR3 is TGTGCCAGCAGTTCGCCGAGGACTAGCGGGGGATGGGAGACCCAGTACTTC.

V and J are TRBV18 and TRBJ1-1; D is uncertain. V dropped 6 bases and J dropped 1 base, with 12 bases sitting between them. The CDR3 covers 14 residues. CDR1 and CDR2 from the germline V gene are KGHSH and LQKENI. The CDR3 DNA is TGTGCCAGCTCCCCTCAAGGGAGGAACACTGAAGCTTTCTTT. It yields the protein CASSPQGRNTEAFF.